This entry lists 27 T cell receptor beta chains sequenced from one sample in a study of identical twins. A single record per CDR3 protein comes from TCRdb applying MiXCR to the 5' RACE reads. The sample carries 1.5 million to 2 million distinct CDR3 sequences, 25% to 35% recorded once. The sequenced sample consisted of cord blood. These receptors all stem from a newborn girl in good health.

This clonotype showed up just a few times. This sequence joins TRBV27 and TRBJ2-3, with TRBD2 as a possible D gene (5 bases). The V and J ends lost 2 bases and 0 bases respectively, with 9 bases between them. Germline V lookup: CDR1 MNHEY, CDR2 SMNVEV (reference sequence). CDR3 length: 15 amino acids. DNA for the CDR3: TGTGCCAGCAGTTTACGGGAACTTAGCACAGATACGCAGTATTTT. Translated, it gives CASSLRELSTDTQYF.

In DNA form, the CDR3 reads TGCAGTGCTTCTACAGGGGCCAATCAGCCCCAGCATTTT. Its protein product is CSASTGANQPQHF. The rearrangement joins TRBV20-1 to TRBJ1-5; 7 positions match TRBD1. Germline trimming cut 5 bases from V and 3 bases from J; bases unmatched to any gene: 4. Germline V gene data show CDR1 as DFQATT and CDR2 as SNEGSKA (reference sequence). This CDR3 is 13 amino acids long.

This clonotype was found a few times. The V gene is TRBV28, the J gene TRBJ2-5; tentatively, D is TRBD1 or TRBD2 (6 bases each). The CDR3 is made up of 16 amino acids. Trimming pared 3 bases from V and 11 bases from J, leaving 25 bases between. CDR1 and CDR2 (germline): MDHEN, SYDVKM. CDR3 sequence reads: CASSFTITLQGGEQYF. CDR3 DNA sequence: TGTGCCAGCAGTTTCACAATTACATTACAGGGAGGTGAGCAGTACTTC.

About this clonotype itself: A much larger clone lies one base from this, so it may be a read error. The chain links TRBV29-1 to TRBJ1-2; D is unresolved. The CDR3 length is 11 residues. Germline loops: CDR1 SQVTM, CDR2 ANQGSEA. CDR3 nucleotides: TGCGGCGTTGCCTTGCGGGATGGCTACACCTTC. Translated, it gives CGVALRDGYTF.

This clonotype has only a few counts. This chain connects TRBV24-1 to TRBJ1-2, with 8 bases matching TRBD1. CDR1 and CDR2 from the germline V gene are KGHDR and SFDVKD. With 8 bases clipped from V and 4 bases from J, the junction kept 2 bases outside the gene matches. The CDR3 sequence is 12 residues long. CDR3 in DNA: TGTGCCACCATGGACAGGGCCTATGGCTACACCTTC. This gives the protein CATMDRAYGYTF.

The genes are TRBV29-1 and TRBJ2-3; 15 bases line up with TRBD2. The CDR3 consists of 17 residues. Germline V gene lookup returns CDR1 SQVTM and CDR2 ANQGSEA. V lost 3 bases and J lost 3; bases outside the gene matches: 7. CDR3 DNA: TGCAGCGTTGACCGGAGGACTAGCGGGGGGGCAACAGATACGCAGTATTTT. Translated: CSVDRRTSGGATDTQYF.

V usage is TRBV20-1 and J usage is TRBJ1-6; 9 nucleotides align to TRBD1. This CDR3 is built from 15 residues. CDR1 DFQATT and CDR2 SNEGSKA come from the germline V gene (reference sequence). The V gene end was trimmed by 0 bases and the J gene end by 10 bases; junction bases not matched to a gene: 7. The CDR3 bases are TGCAGTGCTAGAGAGACGACAGGGGGGAGCTCACCCCTCCACTTT. It encodes CSARETTGGSSPLHF.

This clonotype was counted between two and nine times. Since a much larger clone is just one base distant, this may be a read error. The V gene is TRBV9, the J gene TRBJ2-5; D gene unclear. The ends were cut back, 0 bases at V and 11 bases at J, with 11 bases in the middle. The CDR3 runs to 12 residues. Germline V gene data show CDR1 as SGDLS and CDR2 as YYNGEE. The CDR3 here is CASSVDYNEQYF. As DNA, the CDR3 is TGTGCCAGCAGCGTAGACTACAATGAGCAGTACTTC.

This clonotype has just a few counts. The chain employs TRBV12-3 or TRBV12-4 and TRBJ2-1, with D maybe TRBD1 (6 bases). Trimming removed 8 bases at V and 4 bases at J, with 24 bases between. This CDR3 spans 17 amino acids. This CDR3 is CASGSRGTFVPYNEQFF. The CDR3 bases are TGTGCCAGCGGAAGTAGGGGGACCTTCGTCCCTTACAATGAGCAGTTCTTC.

J is TRBJ2-1 and V is TRBV10-2, with a tentative D call TRBD2 (6 bases). The germline V gene has CDR1 WSHSY and CDR2 SAAADI. The CDR3 extends over 14 amino acids. The ends were cut back, 1 base at V and 3 bases at J, with 7 bases in the middle. The CDR3 is CASSEFGSYNEQFF. In DNA, the CDR3 is TGCGCCAGCAGTGAGTTCGGGAGCTACAATGAGCAGTTCTTC.

The rearrangement uses TRBV7-8 and TRBJ2-3, with 9 nucleotides matching TRBD2. J was trimmed by 0 bases and V by 1 base; bases with no gene match: 5. This CDR3 is 17 amino acids long. Per germline, CDR1 SGHVS and CDR2 FQNEAQ. The CDR3 nucleotides read TGTGCCAGCAGCTTAGAAGGCGGGAGGGCTAGCACAGATACGCAGTATTTT. Translated: CASSLEGGRASTDTQYF.

The DNA of the CDR3 is TGCAGTGGGGACTATTATGGCTACACCTTC. Protein: CSGDYYGYTF. The chain is built from TRBV20-1 and TRBJ1-2, with a possible D match to TRBD1 (5 bases). Germline V CDR1 and CDR2: DFQATT, SNEGSKA (reference sequence). The V end was cut by 7 bases, the J end by 5 bases, with 8 bases between. The CDR3 is 10 residues long.

The chain carries TRBV27 and TRBJ2-1, with TRBD1 matching 9 bases. The J call may not be correct, given that the DNA end is closer to TRBJ2-7. CDR3 size: 16 residues. CDR1 and CDR2 from the germline V gene are MNHEY and SMNVEV (reference sequence). The CDR3 bases are TGTGCCAGCAGTCGACAGGGGGGTGTCCTTTCCTACGAGCAGTACTTC. Residues: CASSRQGGVLSYEQYF.

This clonotype was found a few times. This chain uses TRBV12-3 or TRBV12-4 with TRBJ2-1; TRBD2 aligns across 9 bases. Trimming at V came to 6 bases and at J to 8 bases, leaving 11 bases not matched to a gene. This CDR3 spans 15 amino acids. CDR3 loop: CASSPGLAGRDEQFF. CDR3 bases: TGTGCCAGCAGCCCTGGTCTAGCGGGGAGGGATGAGCAGTTCTTC.

This clonotype was seen a few times. The V call is TRBV12-3 or TRBV12-4, the J call TRBJ2-1, with D possibly matching TRBD1 (6 bases). V lost 5 bases, J lost 12 bases, and 17 bases lay in between. This CDR3 has 13 residues. The CDR3 nucleotides are TGTGCCAGCAGTGGAACAGGGCCCAGTGGGCAGTTCTTC. This codes for CASSGTGPSGQFF.

Details on this clonotype: At one end, the junction sequence differs from germline, possibly due to a read error. The chain recombines TRBV5-5 with TRBJ2-5, with 8 bases fitting TRBD2. Germline V gene data show CDR1 as SGHKS and CDR2 as YYEKEE (reference sequence). This CDR3 contains 16 residues. The CDR3 is CASILWRTSNQETQYF. CDR3 nucleotide sequence: TGTGCCAGCATCTTGTGGAGGACTAGCAACCAAGAGACCCAGTACTTC.

On this clonotype itself: It may be a read error: a sequence one base away is much more abundant. This chain links TRBV6-6 with TRBJ2-5; D is tentatively TRBD1 or TRBD2 (5 bases each). The V gene's germline CDR1 is MNHNY and CDR2 SVGAGI (reference sequence). Trimming shortened V by 7 bases and J by 12 bases, and 15 bases separated the two germline ends. The CDR3 spans 11 residues. The CDR3: CASISWGLEYF. The CDR3, as DNA: TGTGCCAGCATCTCCTGGGGGTTGGAGTACTTC.

V is TRBV29-1 and J is TRBJ2-5; TRBD1 agrees at 7 bases. Germline CDR1 reads SQVTM; CDR2 reads ANQGSEA. The CDR3 covers 14 residues. Trimming removed 4 bases from V and 5 bases from J; junction bases left unmatched: 10. CDR3 region: CSVVGRGQRETQYF. The CDR3 region has the DNA TGCAGCGTTGTGGGTAGGGGGCAGAGGGAGACCCAGTACTTC.

In its sample, this clonotype was seen a few times. The chain combines TRBV20-1 with TRBJ1-1, with a possible D match to TRBD1 (6 bases). Looked up from germline, CDR1 is DFQATT and CDR2 is SNEGSKA (reference sequence). V lost 6 bases and J lost 0, with 11 bases in between. CDR3 length: 13 residues. This CDR3 reads CSALGTLNTEAFF. CDR3 coding DNA: TGCAGTGCCCTGGGGACATTGAACACTGAAGCTTTCTTT.

This rearrangement joins TRBV20-1 to TRBJ2-3; 7 nucleotides agree with TRBD2. The CDR3 sequence is 15 residues long. Germline trimming cut 3 bases from V and 1 base from J; bases unmatched to any gene: 7. Germline CDR1 DFQATT, CDR2 SNEGSKA (reference sequence). This chain's CDR3 is CSASYRAGGTDTQYF. The CDR3 DNA reads as TGCAGTGCTAGTTATCGCGCGGGGGGCACAGATACGCAGTATTTT.

In DNA, the CDR3 is TGTGCCAGCAGCCAACTCCCGGGCGAGCAGTACTTC. As protein: CASSQLPGEQYF. The chain recombines TRBV3-1 with TRBJ2-7; D not resolved. This CDR3 has 12 amino acids. The V end was cut by 2 bases, the J end by 6 bases, with 8 bases between. The germline CDR1 and CDR2 sequences are LGHDT and YNNKEL (reference sequence).

In DNA, the CDR3 is TGTGCCAGCAGTTTAACCTACAATCAGCCCCAGCATTTT. It is translated as CASSLTYNQPQHF. The rearrangement links TRBV28 to TRBJ1-5; no firm D call. Germline values: CDR1 MDHEN, CDR2 SYDVKM. CDR3 size: 13 residues. V lost 2 bases, J lost 3 bases, and 5 bases lay in between.

This chain joins TRBV4-1 and TRBJ1-2; weak D call: TRBD1 (6 bases). Germline V lookup: CDR1 MGHRA, CDR2 YSYEKL. V was shortened by 2 bases and J by 7 bases, with 17 bases between the two germline ends. There are 15 residues in the CDR3. The CDR3 loop is CASSQPRQAPRGYTF. DNA for the CDR3: TGCGCCAGCAGCCAACCCCGACAGGCACCCCGTGGCTACACCTTC.

The chain links TRBV28 to TRBJ2-5; D ambiguous. Near its end, the DNA agrees better with TRBJ2-1, so the J call may be wrong. Per germline, CDR1 MDHEN and CDR2 SYDVKM. CDR3 size: 14 residues. CDR3 protein: CASSLTVYQETQFF. CDR3 in DNA: TGTGCCAGCAGTTTAACCGTGTACCAAGAGACCCAGTTCTTC.

V gene TRBV30 combines with J gene TRBJ1-2, with 9 bases identical to TRBD1. The CDR3 has 15 residues. The germline V gene encodes CDR1 GTSNPN and CDR2 SVGIG (reference sequence). V trimming: 3 bases; J trimming: 4 bases; junction bases outside the gene matches: 9. The DNA of the CDR3 is TGTGCCTGGAGAACCATCACAGGGGGCGGCTATGGCTACACCTTC. Its translation is CAWRTITGGGYGYTF.

The chain joins TRBV21-1 to TRBJ2-3; the D call TRBD1 from the table was never checked on the DNA. TRBV21-1 is shown as a pseudogene. The CDR3 consists of 17 residues. The CDR3 DNA reads TGTGCCAGCAGCAAAGAAGATCGGGACAGGGGCACAGATACGCAGTATTTT. This codes for CASSKEDRDRGTDTQYF.

This clonotype came up a few times. The chain combines TRBV4-1 with TRBJ2-3; 11 nucleotides align to TRBD2. The germline V gene has CDR1 MGHRA and CDR2 YSYEKL. The CDR3 consists of 15 residues. The J segment lost 8 bases and the V segment lost 2 bases, leaving 6 bases of the junction unmatched. Here the CDR3 reads CASSQPTSGAGTQYF. The DNA for the CDR3 is TGCGCCAGCAGCCAACCGACTAGCGGGGCGGGTACGCAGTATTTT.